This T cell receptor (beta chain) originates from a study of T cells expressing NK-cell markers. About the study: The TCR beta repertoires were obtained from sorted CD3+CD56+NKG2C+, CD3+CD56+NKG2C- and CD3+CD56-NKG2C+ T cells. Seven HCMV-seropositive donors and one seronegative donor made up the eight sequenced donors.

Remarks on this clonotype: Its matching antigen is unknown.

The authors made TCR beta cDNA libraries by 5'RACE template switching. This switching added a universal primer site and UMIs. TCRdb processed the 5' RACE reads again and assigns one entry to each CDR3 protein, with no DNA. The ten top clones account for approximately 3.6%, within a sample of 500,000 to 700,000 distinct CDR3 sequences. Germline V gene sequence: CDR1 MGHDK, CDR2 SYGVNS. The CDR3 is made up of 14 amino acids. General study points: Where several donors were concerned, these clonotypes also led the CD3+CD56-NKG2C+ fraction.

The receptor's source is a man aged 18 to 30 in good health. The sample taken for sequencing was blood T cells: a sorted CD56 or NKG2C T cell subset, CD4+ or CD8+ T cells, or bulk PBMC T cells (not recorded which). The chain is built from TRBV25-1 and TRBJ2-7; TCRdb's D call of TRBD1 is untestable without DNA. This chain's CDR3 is CASSEVGGFGEQYF.